This T cell receptor (beta chain) was retrieved from a study of cytomegalovirus exposure and HLA in healthy donors. Measured with immunoSEQ multiplex PCR; TCRdb has only the in-frame clones, and not every one. This sample has some 140,000 clones, with less than 90% found just once. Trimming removed 6 bases from V and 7 bases from J, with 11 bases in between. The CDR3 sequence is 12 residues long. Germline loops: CDR1 SGHVS, CDR2 FNYEAQ. The chain has TRBV7-6 and TRBJ2-3; a weak D match, TRBD2 (5 bases). The clonotype was recovered from a young man in good health and CMV-seronegative. The specimen was PBMCs. CDR3 loop: CASSHQRNTQYF. In nucleotides, the CDR3 is TGTGCCAGCAGTCACCAGCGGAATACGCAGTATTTT.